This TCR beta chain comes out of a study of T-cell reconstitution after alpha-beta-depleted transplantation in children. The study's findings and limits: T-cell counts and diversity were attributed mostly to newly produced T cells one year after transplant. There were reportedly several hundred expanded graft clones from which alpha-beta T cells came about two months after transplant. Surviving recipient T cells and thymic progenitors accounted for the high day-60 TCRbeta diversity observed in some patients.

At least ten counts were recorded for this clonotype. The antigen is unknown. The germline V and J ends were trimmed by 0 bases and 2 bases, with 11 bases remaining between them. The CDR3 is 15 amino acids. Germline lookup yields CDR1 MNHEY and CDR2 SVGEGT. Molecular barcoding with unique molecular identifiers was used for the TCRbeta library. TCRdb re-analysed the PCR reads in MiXCR, keeping a single row per CDR3 protein. The sample consists of approximately 200,000 distinct CDR3 sequences, around 5.9% of them appearing once. Sample: PBMCs, taken before TCRalphabeta/CD19-depleted stem cell transplant. The receptor comes from a girl under three years old with combined immunodeficiency, due to receive a stem cell transplant. This chain joins TRBV6-2 or TRBV6-3 and TRBJ2-7; D is possibly TRBD2 (5 bases). CDR3 bases: TGTGCCAGCAGTTACTCAGCGGCCACGGCCTACGAGCAGTACTTC. As protein: CASSYSAATAYEQYF.